This TCR beta chain was captured by sequencing in a study of regulatory T cells in long-lasting Graves disease. Study observations and caveats: Having only a small sample size may have limited accuracy. The work looked only at peripheral blood and did not look at thyroid tissue.

The time point denotes: newly diagnosed GD, antithyroid drugs for less than 3 months. PBMCs were the source of the RNA used for TCR sequencing. This CDR3 spans 15 amino acids. The V and J ends lost 5 bases and 5 bases, in that order; junction bases with no gene match: 7. Per germline, CDR1 SGHAT and CDR2 FQNNGV. Concerning this clonotype: Its antigen is still unknown.

Building the TCR beta libraries relied on iRepertoire HTBI primers, and CDR3 regions underwent Arm-PCR. TCRdb re-called the multiplex PCR reads through MiXCR, storing one row per CDR3 protein. The table records a few hundred thousand distinct CDR3 sequences, over 20% of them present only once. This specimen consisted of peripheral blood mononuclear cells (PBMCs), obtained at new diagnosis, from a patient treated with antithyroid drugs. The receptor was isolated from a female donor with Graves disease. The chain recombines TRBV11-2 with TRBJ2-1, with 9 bases identical to TRBD2. CDR3 protein: CASSIRLAADNEQFF. The DNA for the CDR3 is TGTGCCAGCAGCATTCGACTAGCGGCAGACAATGAGCAGTTCTTC.